Shown below are 22 T cell receptor beta chains from a single sample sequenced in a study of T cells after yellow fever vaccination. Using its own MiXCR run on the 5' RACE reads, TCRdb lists one record per CDR3 protein. The sample has about 220,000 distinct CDR3 sequences; about 3% are singletons. The material was CD4+ T cells sorted from PBMCs, obtained 10 days after the yellow fever booster vaccination. These receptors were collected from a man aged 18 to 35 who received the YFV17D yellow fever vaccine.

In this sample, this clonotype turned up a few times. The chain is built from TRBV14 and TRBJ2-7, with D perhaps assigned TRBD1 or TRBD2 (5 bases each). Germline values: CDR1 SGHDN, CDR2 FVKESK. Trimming took off 1 base at V and 5 bases at J, with 18 bases between the two ends. This CDR3 has 16 amino acids. DNA of the CDR3: TGTGCCAGCAGCCAAGTGGCGACCTGGATGGGACACGAGCAGTACTTC. It translates to CASSQVATWMGHEQYF.

There are many counts of this clonotype. The rearrangement links TRBV20-1 to TRBJ1-4, with 10 bases aligning to TRBD1. Trimming at V came to 4 bases and at J to 5 bases, leaving 7 bases not matched to a gene. CDR1 and CDR2 from the germline V gene are DFQATT and SNEGSKA (reference sequence). This CDR3 has 15 amino acids. CDR3 loop: CSANRPGQGNEKLFF. The DNA of the CDR3 is TGCAGTGCTAACAGACCGGGACAGGGGAATGAAAAACTGTTTTTT.

This clonotype was observed at least ten times. V and J are TRBV7-9 and TRBJ2-5; a possible D gene is TRBD2 (6 bases). Germline assignment: CDR1 SEHNR and CDR2 FQNEAQ (reference sequence). The CDR3 contains 14 residues. Trimming cost V 4 bases and J 4 bases, with 13 bases left between them. DNA for the CDR3: TGTGCCAGCAGCTCCGGGGGATTGACAGAGACCCAGTACTTC. Translated: CASSSGGLTETQYF.

Regarding this clonotype: The junction departs from germline at one end; a sequencing error may be responsible. V gene TRBV15 combines with J gene TRBJ2-1; 10 bases line up with TRBD2. Per germline, CDR1 LNHNV and CDR2 YYDKDF (reference sequence). The CDR3 is 13 amino acids. The CDR3 coding sequence is TGTGCCACCAGCAGAGATAAGAGTAGCGGGGGGCTCTTC. Residues: CATSRDKSSGGLF.

In this sample, this clonotype turned up many times. The genes are TRBV20-1 and TRBJ2-5; D is undetermined. Germline CDR1 DFQATT, CDR2 SNEGSKA (reference sequence). V lost 1 base and J 0 bases, leaving 15 bases between the germline ends. The CDR3 loop spans 16 amino acids. CDR3 sequence reads: CSARVRPSWYQETQYF. The CDR3 nucleotides are TGCAGTGCTAGAGTTCGCCCTAGTTGGTACCAAGAGACCCAGTACTTC.

This clonotype occurred many times. The V call is TRBV5-4, the J call TRBJ2-2; a weak D match, TRBD2 (6 bases). Trimming shortened V by 1 base and J by 5 bases, and 12 bases separated the two germline ends. The CDR3 runs 15 residues. Germline V gene lookup returns CDR1 SGHNT and CDR2 YYREEE (reference sequence). The CDR3 nucleotides are TGTGCCAGCAGCTTGAAACTAGCAGGGACCGGGGAGCTGTTTTTT. Protein: CASSLKLAGTGELFF.

This clonotype came up a few times. The rearrangement joins TRBV4-1 to TRBJ1-4; D unclear. Per germline, CDR1 MGHRA and CDR2 YSYEKL. V was cut by 0 bases and J by 5 bases, with 13 bases left in between. The CDR3 loop spans 16 amino acids. CDR3 residues: CASSQDWAAGNEKLFF. The CDR3 region has the DNA TGCGCCAGCAGCCAAGATTGGGCGGCAGGAAATGAAAAACTGTTTTTT.

This CDR3 reads CASSLLGGTGPYEQYV. The CDR3 bases are TGCGCCAGCAGCTTGTTAGGGGGGACAGGGCCCTACGAGCAGTACGTC. The rearrangement links TRBV5-1 to TRBJ2-7, with 9 bases lining up with TRBD1. This CDR3 region has 16 residues. With 1 base clipped from V and 2 bases from J, the junction kept 7 bases outside the gene matches. Germline V gene sequence: CDR1 SGHRS, CDR2 YFSETQ.

This clonotype has a count of ten or more. V is TRBV7-2 and J is TRBJ1-6, with TRBD1 matching over 9 bases. Trimming removed 4 bases from V and 0 bases from J; junction bases left unmatched: 16. Germline assignment: CDR1 SGHTA and CDR2 FQGNSA. The CDR3 loop spans 21 amino acids. CDR3 sequence reads: CASSYRTGRTGDPSYNSPLHF. In nucleotides, the CDR3 is TGTGCCAGCAGCTACCGGACGGGGAGGACAGGGGACCCCTCCTATAATTCACCCCTCCACTTT.

Ten or more counts support this clonotype. The V call is TRBV18, the J call TRBJ1-2, with 8 positions matching TRBD1. V lost 3 bases and J lost 4; bases outside the gene matches: 4. This CDR3 contains 14 residues. Per germline, CDR1 KGHSH and CDR2 LQKENI. CDR3 sequence (DNA): TGTGCCAGCTCACCGGGACAGGCCACCTATGGCTACACCTTC. As protein: CASSPGQATYGYTF.

In its sample, this clonotype was seen a few times. CDR3 residues: CASQEGPYEQYF. CDR3 in DNA: TGTGCCAGCCAAGAAGGGCCCTACGAGCAGTACTTC. The genes are TRBV2 and TRBJ2-7; D is uncertain. The CDR3 covers 12 residues. Trimming took off 8 bases at V and 2 bases at J, with 10 bases between the two ends. The germline V gene has CDR1 SNHLY and CDR2 FYNNEI. The variable domain in full, with the rest retrieved from reference TRBV2 and TRBJ2-7, is EPEVTQTPSHQVTQMGQEVILRCVPISNHLYFYWYRQILGQKVEFLVSFYNNEISEKSEIFDDQFSVERPDGSNFTLKIRSTKLEDSAMYFCASQEGPYEQYFGPGTRLTVT.

This clonotype was seen at least ten times. Here the CDR3 reads CASSSSGVGTDTQYF. The CDR3 DNA follows: TGTGCCAGCAGCTCGTCAGGGGTCGGCACAGATACGCAGTATTTT. The chain links TRBV7-2 to TRBJ2-3; possibly TRBD1 for D (6 bases). CDR1 and CDR2 (germline): SGHTA, FQGNSA. This CDR3 is 15 amino acids long. V lost 4 bases and J 1 base, leaving 12 bases between the germline ends.

This clonotype appeared many times. The CDR3 here is CASSYWALQETQYF. CDR3 nucleotide sequence: TGTGCCAGCAGCTACTGGGCTTTACAAGAGACCCAGTACTTC. J is TRBJ2-5 and V is TRBV7-9, with no clear D. V lost 4 bases and J lost 2, with 11 bases in between. From germline, CDR1 is SEHNR and CDR2 FQNEAQ (reference sequence). The CDR3 spans 14 residues.

This clonotype has more than one count but fewer than ten. The rearrangement uses TRBV6-2 or TRBV6-3 and TRBJ2-7, with TRBD1 as a possible D gene (5 bases). The V end lost 5 bases, the J end lost 2 bases, and 13 bases lay between the germline ends. Per the germline V gene, CDR1 is MNHEY and CDR2 is SVGEGT. This CDR3 comprises 14 residues. DNA of the CDR3: TGTGCCAGCAGTCACAGGTCTGGAACCTACGAGCAGTACGTC. Translating gives CASSHRSGTYEQYV.

Many counts were recorded for this clonotype. The rearrangement uses TRBV6-1 and TRBJ2-7; D is unclear. Germline lookup yields CDR1 MNHNS and CDR2 SASEGT. The CDR3 spans 14 residues. Trimming took off 2 bases at V and 3 bases at J, with 11 bases between the two ends. CDR3 nucleotides: TGTGCCAGCAGTGAACTCGAGGCCAGCTACGAGCAGTACTTC. It translates to CASSELEASYEQYF.

This clonotype was picked up a small number of times. The chain has TRBV19 and TRBJ1-5, with 8 nucleotides matching TRBD1. CDR1 is LNHDA, CDR2 SQIVND, per germline (reference sequence). V lost 4 bases, J lost 4 bases, and 15 bases stayed unmatched. The CDR3 runs 18 residues. CDR3 nucleotide sequence: TGTGCCAGTAGTAAGGCTGCAGGGGGCGTCTTGGGGAATCAGCCCCAGCATTTT. Its protein product is CASSKAAGGVLGNQPQHF. The full variable domain, with the rest looked up from reference TRBV19 and TRBJ1-5, is DGGITQSPKYLFRKEGQNVTLSCEQNLNHDAMYWYRQDPGQGLRLIYYSQIVNDFQKGDIAEGYSVSREKKESFPLTVTSAQKNPTAFYLCASSKAAGGVLGNQPQHFGDGTRLSIL.

The chain carries TRBV5-1 and TRBJ2-1; D gene unclear. V lost 3 bases to trimming and J lost 0 bases, with 10 bases between them. The CDR3 covers 15 residues. Germline values: CDR1 SGHRS, CDR2 YFSETQ. CDR3 DNA: TGCGCCAGCAGCTCCCTGACAAGCTCCTACAATGAGCAGTTCTTC. It is translated as CASSSLTSSYNEQFF.

The V call is TRBV30, the J call TRBJ1-4; tentatively, D is TRBD1 (6 bases). CDR3 length: 15 residues. The V gene's germline CDR1 is GTSNPN and CDR2 SVGIG (reference sequence). Between the trimmed V and J ends, which lost 0 bases and 4 bases, there was a span of 12 bases. The CDR3 coding sequence is TGTGCCTGGAGTGTCTTAGGGGGAAATAATGAAAAACTGTTTTTT. This translates into CAWSVLGGNNEKLFF.

This clonotype was found many times. The rearrangement joins TRBV5-1 to TRBJ1-1; D is unclear. The CDR3 sequence is 13 residues long. Germline V gene sequence: CDR1 SGHRS, CDR2 YFSETQ. V was cut by 1 base and J by 4 bases, with 8 bases left in between. CDR3 nucleotides: TGCGCCAGCAGCTTGCGGGTAGGCACTGAAGCTTTCTTT. Encoded protein: CASSLRVGTEAFF.

The chain has TRBV25-1 and TRBJ1-4, with 8 nucleotides matching TRBD1. Germline CDR1 reads MGHDK; CDR2 reads SYGVNS. This CDR3 is built from 15 residues. The V and J ends lost 8 bases and 7 bases, in that order; junction bases with no gene match: 12. The CDR3 region is CASANSQGAGEKLFF. The CDR3 nucleotides read TGTGCCAGCGCTAACTCCCAGGGGGCGGGTGAAAAACTGTTTTTT.

This clonotype was observed many times. The chain employs TRBV4-3 and TRBJ1-2; TRBD1 matches at 8 bases. There are 15 residues in the CDR3. J lost 5 bases, V lost 4 bases, and 9 bases had no gene match. Germline-derived CDR1 and CDR2 are LGHNA and YSLEER. In DNA, the CDR3 is TGCGCCAGCAGCCCGAAGGACAGGGAGGGATATGGCTACACCTTC. This codes for CASSPKDREGYGYTF.

This clonotype was detected ten times or more. This rearrangement joins TRBV6-2 or TRBV6-3 to TRBJ2-5; D gene ambiguous. Germline-derived CDR1 and CDR2 are MNHEY and SVGEGT. The germline V and J ends were trimmed by 5 bases and 5 bases, with 9 bases remaining between them. The CDR3 sequence is 12 residues long. CDR3 nucleotides: TGTGCCAGCAGTGGGCCATATGAGACCCAGTACTTC. Encoded protein: CASSGPYETQYF.